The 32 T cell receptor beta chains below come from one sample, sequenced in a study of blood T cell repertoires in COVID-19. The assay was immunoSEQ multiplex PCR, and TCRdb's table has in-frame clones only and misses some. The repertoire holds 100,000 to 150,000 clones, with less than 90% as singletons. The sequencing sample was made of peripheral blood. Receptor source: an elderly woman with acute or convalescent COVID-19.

The chain's CDR3 is CASSATGARYNEQFF. The CDR3 bases are TGTGCCAGCAGTGCGACAGGGGCGAGATACAATGAGCAGTTCTTC. The V and J genes are TRBV6-6 and TRBJ2-1; 8 bases agree with TRBD1. The ends lost 5 bases at V and 4 bases at J; junction bases unmatched: 7. CDR3 length: 15 amino acids. CDR1 is MNHNY and CDR2 is SVGAGI in the germline V gene (reference sequence).

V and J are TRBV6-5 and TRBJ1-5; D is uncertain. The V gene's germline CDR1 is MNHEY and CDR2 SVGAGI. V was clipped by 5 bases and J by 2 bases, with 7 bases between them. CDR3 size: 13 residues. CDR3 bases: TGTGCCAGCAGTAGCCACCGCAATCAGCCCCAGCATTTT. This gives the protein CASSSHRNQPQHF.

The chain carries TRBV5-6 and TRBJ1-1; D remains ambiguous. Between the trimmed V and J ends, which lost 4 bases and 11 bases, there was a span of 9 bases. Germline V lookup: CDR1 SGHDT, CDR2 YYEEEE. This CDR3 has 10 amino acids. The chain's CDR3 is CASSGQRAFF. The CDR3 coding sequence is TGTGCCAGCAGCGGGCAACGGGCTTTCTTT.

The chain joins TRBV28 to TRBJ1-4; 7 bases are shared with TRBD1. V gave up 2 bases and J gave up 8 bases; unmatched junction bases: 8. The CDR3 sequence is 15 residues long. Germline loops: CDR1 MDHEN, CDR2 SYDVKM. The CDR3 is CASSLPAGGMEKLFF. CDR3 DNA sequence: TGTGCCAGCAGTTTACCGGCAGGGGGGATGGAAAAACTGTTTTTT.

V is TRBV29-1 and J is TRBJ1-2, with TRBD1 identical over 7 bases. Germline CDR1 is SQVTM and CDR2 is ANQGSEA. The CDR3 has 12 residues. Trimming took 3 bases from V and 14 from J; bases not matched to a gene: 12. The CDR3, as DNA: TGCAGCGTTGAGGGCCAGGGGGGTAAAAAAACCTTC. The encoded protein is CSVEGQGGKKTF.

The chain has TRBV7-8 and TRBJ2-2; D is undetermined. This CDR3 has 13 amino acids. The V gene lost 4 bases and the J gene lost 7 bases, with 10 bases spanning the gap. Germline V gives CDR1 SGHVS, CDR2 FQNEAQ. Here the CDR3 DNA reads TGTGCCAGCAGCTACAACAGCTTCGGGGAGCTGTTTTTT. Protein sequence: CASSYNSFGELFF.

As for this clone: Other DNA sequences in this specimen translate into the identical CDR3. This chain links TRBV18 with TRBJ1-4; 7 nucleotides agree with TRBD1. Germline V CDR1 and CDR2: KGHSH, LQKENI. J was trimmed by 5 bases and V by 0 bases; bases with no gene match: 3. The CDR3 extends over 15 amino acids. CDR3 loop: CASSPPGQRNEKLFF. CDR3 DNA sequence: TGTGCCAGCTCACCACCGGGACAGCGAAATGAAAAACTGTTTTTT.

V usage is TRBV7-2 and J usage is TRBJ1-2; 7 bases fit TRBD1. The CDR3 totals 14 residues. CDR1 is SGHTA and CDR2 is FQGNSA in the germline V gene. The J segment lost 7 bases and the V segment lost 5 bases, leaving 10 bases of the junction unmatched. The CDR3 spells CASSTNPTGSGYTF. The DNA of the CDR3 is TGTGCCAGCAGCACCAACCCGACAGGGTCTGGCTACACCTTC. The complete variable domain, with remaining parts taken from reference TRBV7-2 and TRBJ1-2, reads GAGVSQSPSNKVTEKGKDVELRCDPISGHTALYWYRQSLGQGLEFLIYFQGNSAPDKSGLPSDRFSAERTGGSVSTLTIQRTQQEDSAVYLCASSTNPTGSGYTFGSGTRLTVV.

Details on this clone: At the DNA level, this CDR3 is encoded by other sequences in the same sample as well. For the CDR3, the DNA is TGTGCCAGCAGCCAGAACAGGGGTGGCTACACCTTC. As protein: CASSQNRGGYTF. The chain combines TRBV3-1 (or the pseudogene TRBV3-2) with TRBJ1-2; TRBD1 matches at 7 bases. Trimming took 3 bases from V and 7 from J; bases not matched to a gene: 2. CDR3 length: 12 residues. Germline V lookup: CDR1 LGHDT, CDR2 YNNKEL (reference sequence).

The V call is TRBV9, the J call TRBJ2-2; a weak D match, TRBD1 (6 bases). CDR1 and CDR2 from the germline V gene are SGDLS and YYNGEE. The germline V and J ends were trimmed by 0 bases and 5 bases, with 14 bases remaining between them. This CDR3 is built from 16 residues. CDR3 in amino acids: CASSVAAGARTGELFF. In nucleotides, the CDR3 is TGTGCCAGCAGCGTAGCGGCAGGGGCGCGTACCGGGGAGCTGTTTTTT. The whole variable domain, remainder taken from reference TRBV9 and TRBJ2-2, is DSGVTQTPKHLITATGQRVTLRCSPRSGDLSVYWYQQSLDQGLQFLIQYYNGEERAKGNILERFSAQQFPDLHSELNLSSLELGDSALYFCASSVAAGARTGELFFGEGSRLTVL.

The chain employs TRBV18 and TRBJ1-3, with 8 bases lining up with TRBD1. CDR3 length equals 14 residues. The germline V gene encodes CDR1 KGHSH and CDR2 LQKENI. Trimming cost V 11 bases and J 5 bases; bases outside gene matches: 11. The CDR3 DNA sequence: TGTGCCGGCAGACAGGGGTTTACGAGAAACACCATATATTTT. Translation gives CAGRQGFTRNTIYF.

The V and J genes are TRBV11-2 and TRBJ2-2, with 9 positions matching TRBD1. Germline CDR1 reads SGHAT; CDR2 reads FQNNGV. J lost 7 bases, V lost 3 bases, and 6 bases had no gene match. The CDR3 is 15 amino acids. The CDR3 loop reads CASSLLGTGLGELFF. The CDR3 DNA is TGTGCCAGCAGCTTGCTTGGGACAGGGCTCGGGGAGCTGTTTTTT.

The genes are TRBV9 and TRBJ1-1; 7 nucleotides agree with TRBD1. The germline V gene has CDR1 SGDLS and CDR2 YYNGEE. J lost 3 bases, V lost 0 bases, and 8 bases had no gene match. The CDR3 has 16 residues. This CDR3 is CASSVDDRARYTEAFF. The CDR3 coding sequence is TGTGCCAGCAGCGTAGACGACAGGGCGAGATACACTGAAGCTTTCTTT.

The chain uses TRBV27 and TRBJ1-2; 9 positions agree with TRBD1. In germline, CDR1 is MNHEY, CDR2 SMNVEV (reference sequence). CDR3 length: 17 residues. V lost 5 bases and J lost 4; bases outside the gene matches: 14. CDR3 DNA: TGTGCCAGCAGTCCATCGATAACGTGGACAGGGGCCTATGGCTACACCTTC. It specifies CASSPSITWTGAYGYTF.

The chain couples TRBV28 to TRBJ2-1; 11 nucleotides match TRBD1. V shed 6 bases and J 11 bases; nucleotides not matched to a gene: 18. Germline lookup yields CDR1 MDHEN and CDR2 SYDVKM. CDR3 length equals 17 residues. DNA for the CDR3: TGTGCCAGCAGCCCCAGGCGGGGGACAGGGGGTGCAAATAAGCAGTTCTTC. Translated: CASSPRRGTGGANKQFF.

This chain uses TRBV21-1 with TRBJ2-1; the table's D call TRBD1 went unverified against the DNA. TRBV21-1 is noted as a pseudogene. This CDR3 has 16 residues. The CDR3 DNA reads TGTGCCAGCAGCAATTTCTCCGGAGACAGACACAATGAGCAGTTCTTC. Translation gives CASSNFSGDRHNEQFF.

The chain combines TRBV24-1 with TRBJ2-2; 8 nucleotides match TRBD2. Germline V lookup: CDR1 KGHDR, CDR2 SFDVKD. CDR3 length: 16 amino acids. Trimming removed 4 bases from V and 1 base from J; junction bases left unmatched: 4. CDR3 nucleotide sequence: TGTGCCACCAGTGACCCGGGAGGGATGAACACCGGGGAGCTGTTTTTT. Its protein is CATSDPGGMNTGELFF.

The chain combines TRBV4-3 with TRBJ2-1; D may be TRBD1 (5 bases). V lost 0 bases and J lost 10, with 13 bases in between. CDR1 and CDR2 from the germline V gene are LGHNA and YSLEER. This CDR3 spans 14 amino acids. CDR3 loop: CASSQDRAQGEQFF. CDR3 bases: TGCGCCAGCAGCCAAGATAGGGCCCAGGGCGAGCAGTTCTTC.

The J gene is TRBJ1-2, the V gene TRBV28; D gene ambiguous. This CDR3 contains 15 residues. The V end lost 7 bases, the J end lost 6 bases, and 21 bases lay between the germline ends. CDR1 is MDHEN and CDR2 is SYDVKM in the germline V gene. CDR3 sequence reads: CASTSLLGGLHGYTF. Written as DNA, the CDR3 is TGTGCCAGCACATCTCTCCTTGGAGGGCTCCATGGCTACACCTTC.

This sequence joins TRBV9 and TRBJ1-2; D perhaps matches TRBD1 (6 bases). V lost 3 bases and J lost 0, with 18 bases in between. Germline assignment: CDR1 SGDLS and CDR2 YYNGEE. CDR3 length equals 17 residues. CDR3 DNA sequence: TGTGCCAGCAGCGGAAGTACAGGGATTCCCTCTAACTATGGCTACACCTTC. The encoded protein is CASSGSTGIPSNYGYTF.

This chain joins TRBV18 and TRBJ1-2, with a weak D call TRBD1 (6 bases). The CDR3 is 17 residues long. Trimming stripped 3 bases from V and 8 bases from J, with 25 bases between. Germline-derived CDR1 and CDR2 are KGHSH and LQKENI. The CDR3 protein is CASSPWKAGGSLQGYTF. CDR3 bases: TGTGCCAGCTCACCTTGGAAGGCGGGGGGCTCCCTCCAGGGCTACACCTTC.

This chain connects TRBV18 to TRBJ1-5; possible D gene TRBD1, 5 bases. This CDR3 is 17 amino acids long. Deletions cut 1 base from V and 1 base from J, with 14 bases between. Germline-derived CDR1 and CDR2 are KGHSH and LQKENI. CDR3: CASSPLSRTQSNQPQHF. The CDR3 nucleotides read TGTGCCAGCTCACCACTATCCAGGACACAGAGCAATCAGCCCCAGCATTTT. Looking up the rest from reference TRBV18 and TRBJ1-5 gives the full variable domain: NAGVMQNPRHLVRRRGQEARLRCSPMKGHSHVYWYRQLPEEGLKFMVYLQKENIIDESGMPKERFSAEFPKEGPSILRIQQVVRGDSAAYFCASSPLSRTQSNQPQHFGDGTRLSIL.

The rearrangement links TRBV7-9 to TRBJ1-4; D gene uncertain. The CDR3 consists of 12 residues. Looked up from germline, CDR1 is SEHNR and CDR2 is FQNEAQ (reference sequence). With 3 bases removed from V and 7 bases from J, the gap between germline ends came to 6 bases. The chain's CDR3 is CASSFGPEKLFF. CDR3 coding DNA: TGTGCCAGCAGCTTCGGTCCTGAAAAACTGTTTTTT.

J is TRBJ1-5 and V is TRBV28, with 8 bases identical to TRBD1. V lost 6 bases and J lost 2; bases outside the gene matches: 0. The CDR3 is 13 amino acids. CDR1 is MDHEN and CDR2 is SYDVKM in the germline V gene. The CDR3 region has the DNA TGTGCCAGCAGGGGACAGGGCAATCAGCCCCAGCATTTT. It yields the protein CASRGQGNQPQHF.

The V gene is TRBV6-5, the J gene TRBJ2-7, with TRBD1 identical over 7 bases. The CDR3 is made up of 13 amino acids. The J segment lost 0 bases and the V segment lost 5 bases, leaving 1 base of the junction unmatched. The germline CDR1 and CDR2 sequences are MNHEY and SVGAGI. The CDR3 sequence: CASSPGGSYEQYV. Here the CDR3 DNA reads TGTGCCAGCAGTCCAGGGGGCTCCTACGAGCAGTACGTC.

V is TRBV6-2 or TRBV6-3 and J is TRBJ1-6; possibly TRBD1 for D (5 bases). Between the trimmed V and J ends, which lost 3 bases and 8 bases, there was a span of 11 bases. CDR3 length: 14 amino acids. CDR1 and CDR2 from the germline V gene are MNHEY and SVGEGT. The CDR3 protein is CASSYPQGYSPLHF. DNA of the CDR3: TGTGCCAGCAGTTATCCCCAGGGCTATTCACCCCTCCACTTT.

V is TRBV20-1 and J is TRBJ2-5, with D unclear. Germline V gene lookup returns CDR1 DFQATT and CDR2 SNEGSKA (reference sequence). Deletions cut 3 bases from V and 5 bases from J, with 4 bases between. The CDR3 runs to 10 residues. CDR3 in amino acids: CSASGETQYF. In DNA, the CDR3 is TGCAGTGCTAGCGGGGAGACCCAGTACTTC.

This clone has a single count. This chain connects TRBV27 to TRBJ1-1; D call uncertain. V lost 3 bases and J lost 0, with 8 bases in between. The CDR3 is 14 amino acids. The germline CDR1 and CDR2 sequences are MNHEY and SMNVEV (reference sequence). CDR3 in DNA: TGTGCCAGCAGTTTGGAGGCCTTGAACACTGAAGCTTTCTTT. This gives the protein CASSLEALNTEAFF.

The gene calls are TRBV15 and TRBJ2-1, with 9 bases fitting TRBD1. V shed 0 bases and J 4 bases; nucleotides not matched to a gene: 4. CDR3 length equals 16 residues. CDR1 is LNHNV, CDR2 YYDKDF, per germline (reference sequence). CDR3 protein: CATSRDGQGKYNEQFF. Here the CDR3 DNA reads TGTGCCACCAGCAGAGATGGACAGGGGAAATACAATGAGCAGTTCTTC.

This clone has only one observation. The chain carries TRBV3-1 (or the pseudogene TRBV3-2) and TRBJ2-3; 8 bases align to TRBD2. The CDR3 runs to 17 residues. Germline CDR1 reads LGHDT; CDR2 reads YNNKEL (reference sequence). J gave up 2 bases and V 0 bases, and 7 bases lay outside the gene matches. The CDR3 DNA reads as TGTGCCAGCAGCCAAGAATCAACGGGGGGGGTCACAGATACGCAGTATTTT. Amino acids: CASSQESTGGVTDTQYF.

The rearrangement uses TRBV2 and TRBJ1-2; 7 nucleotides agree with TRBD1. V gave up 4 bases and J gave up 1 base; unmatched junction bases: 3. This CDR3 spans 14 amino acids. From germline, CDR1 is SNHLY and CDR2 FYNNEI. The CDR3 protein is CASSGQGSNYGYTF. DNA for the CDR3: TGTGCCAGCAGTGGACAGGGCAGTAACTATGGCTACACCTTC.

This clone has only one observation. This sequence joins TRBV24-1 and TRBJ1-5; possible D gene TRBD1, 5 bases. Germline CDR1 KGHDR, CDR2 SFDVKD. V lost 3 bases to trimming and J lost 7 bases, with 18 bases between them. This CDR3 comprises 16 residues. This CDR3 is CATSDPRGDSGQPQHF. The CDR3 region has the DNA TGTGCCACCAGTGATCCGCGGGGGGACTCGGGCCAGCCCCAGCATTTT.